Presented here are 25 T cell receptor beta chains from one specimen sequenced in a study of blood T cell repertoires in COVID-19. Sequencing used immunoSEQ multiplex PCR; TCRdb keeps in-frame clones, though not all of them. The sample shows under 250,000 clones, 65% to 90% of them seen only once. Sequencing used peripheral blood. The receptors stem from a human donor in a cohort sampled during active COVID-19.

V is TRBV12-3 or TRBV12-4 and J is TRBJ2-1, with D possibly TRBD2 on 6 matching bases. V lost 3 bases to trimming and J lost 7 bases, with 10 bases between them. This CDR3 contains 13 residues. The DNA for the CDR3 is TGTGCCAGCAGTTTTGCGGGGAGTAATGAGCAGTTCTTC. Translating it yields CASSFAGSNEQFF.

This clone came up a few times. The chain carries TRBV27 and TRBJ1-4; 7 bases are shared with TRBD1. V gave up 5 bases and J gave up 4 bases; unmatched junction bases: 10. Per germline, CDR1 MNHEY and CDR2 SMNVEV (reference sequence). This CDR3 region has 16 residues. CDR3 residues: CASSPRQGGFNEKLFF. CDR3 DNA sequence: TGTGCCAGCAGTCCTCGACAGGGTGGCTTTAATGAAAAACTGTTTTTT.

The chain uses TRBV28 and TRBJ2-1, with D perhaps TRBD1 (6 bases). Trimming removed 6 bases from V and 2 bases from J, with 17 bases in between. Germline V lookup: CDR1 MDHEN, CDR2 SYDVKM. This CDR3 is built from 16 residues. This CDR3 is CASSPTQGDTYNEQFF. DNA for the CDR3: TGTGCCAGCAGCCCCACACAGGGAGACACCTACAATGAGCAGTTCTTC.

Turning to this clone: Its ends do not fully match the called genes, so a read error is possible. The V call is TRBV4-2, the J call TRBJ1-4, with TRBD1 as a possible D gene (6 bases). Germline-derived CDR1 and CDR2 are LGHNA and YNFKEQ. The length of the CDR3 is 15 residues. CDR3 sequence: CASSEEVGANEKLFF. The DNA of the CDR3 is TGTGCCAGCAGCGAAGAAGTGGGGGCAAATGAAAAACTGTTTTTT.

This clone was picked up one time. J is TRBJ1-1 and V is TRBV6-5; maybe TRBD1 (6 bases). Trimming pared 7 bases from V and 1 base from J, leaving 16 bases between. The CDR3 consists of 15 residues. CDR1 is MNHEY, CDR2 SVGAGI, per germline. The CDR3 nucleotides read TGTGCCAGCACCCAAGGGGGACACACGAACACTGAAGCTTTCTTT. As protein: CASTQGGHTNTEAFF.

The chain links TRBV18 to TRBJ2-1; 11 bases map to TRBD1. J lost 2 bases, V lost 4 bases, and 4 bases had no gene match. Germline loops: CDR1 KGHSH, CDR2 LQKENI. The CDR3 totals 16 residues. The CDR3 DNA follows: TGTGCCAGCTCACTACGGACAGGGGGCGCCTACAATGAGCAGTTCTTC. Translating it yields CASSLRTGGAYNEQFF.

Comment on this clone: Other DNA sequences from this sample encode an identical CDR3 as well. This chain connects TRBV2 to TRBJ2-5, with 10 bases aligning to TRBD2. Germline assignment: CDR1 SNHLY and CDR2 FYNNEI. V lost 6 bases, J lost 5 bases, and 9 bases stayed unmatched. CDR3 length: 15 amino acids. The CDR3 protein is CASRGLAGVRETQYF. For the CDR3, the DNA is TGTGCCAGCAGGGGGCTAGCGGGAGTTCGGGAGACCCAGTACTTC.

This chain links TRBV4-1 with TRBJ2-7; no reliable D call. V lost 2 bases to trimming and J lost 6 bases, with 11 bases between them. The length of the CDR3 is 13 residues. Per germline, CDR1 MGHRA and CDR2 YSYEKL. This CDR3 reads CASSQMGVGEQYF. CDR3 nucleotides: TGCGCCAGCAGCCAAATGGGCGTTGGCGAGCAGTACTTC.

V and J are TRBV7-8 and TRBJ2-1; 9 bases line up with TRBD1. Germline-derived CDR1 and CDR2 are SGHVS and FQNEAQ. The CDR3 consists of 16 residues. V trimming: 4 bases; J trimming: 5 bases; junction bases outside the gene matches: 9. The CDR3 DNA reads as TGTGCCAGCAGCTCCTTCCCGGGACAGGGCGACAATGAGCAGTTCTTC. Encoded protein: CASSSFPGQGDNEQFF.

CDR3 DNA: TGTGCCATCAGTGAGTCTCTCGGTGAGCAGTTCTTC. It translates to CAISESLGEQFF. The chain couples TRBV10-3 to TRBJ2-1; D unresolved. V gave up 0 bases and J gave up 9 bases, with 6 bases separating them. CDR3 length: 12 amino acids. Germline CDR1 is ENHRY and CDR2 is SYGVKD.

This chain joins TRBV4-1 and TRBJ2-7, with TRBD2 identical over 12 bases. The V and J ends lost 0 bases and 4 bases, in that order; junction bases with no gene match: 4. The germline V gene encodes CDR1 MGHRA and CDR2 YSYEKL. CDR3 size: 16 residues. DNA for the CDR3: TGCGCCAGCAGCCAAGATCTAGCGGGAGGGAGGTACGAGCAGTACTTC. Its translation: CASSQDLAGGRYEQYF.

The chain links TRBV5-1 to TRBJ2-1; the match to TRBD2 covers 9 bases. This CDR3 region has 15 residues. After removal of 0 bases from V and 15 bases from J, the junction contained 13 bases not matched to a gene. Germline V gene sequence: CDR1 SGHRS, CDR2 YFSETQ. The CDR3 DNA is TGCGCCAGCAGCTTGGTTGCGGGAGGGCCGAGGGGGCTGTTCTTC. It codes for CASSLVAGGPRGLFF.

The chain is built from TRBV9 and TRBJ1-1; a weak D match, TRBD1 (6 bases). Germline loops: CDR1 SGDLS, CDR2 YYNGEE. V lost 0 bases and J 0 bases, leaving 12 bases between the germline ends. There are 16 residues in the CDR3. The CDR3 loop is CASSVGGQLMNTEAFF. The CDR3 region has the DNA TGTGCCAGCAGCGTAGGTGGACAGTTAATGAACACTGAAGCTTTCTTT.

This clone showed up many times. The chain couples TRBV9 to TRBJ2-3; TRBD1 matches 8 bases. Germline values: CDR1 SGDLS, CDR2 YYNGEE. The CDR3 spans 14 residues. J gave up 2 bases and V 4 bases, and 3 bases lay outside the gene matches. This chain's CDR3 is CASSLGQDTDTQYF. Written as DNA, the CDR3 is TGTGCCAGCAGCCTGGGACAGGACACAGATACGCAGTATTTT.

This clone was observed a few times. The V and J genes are TRBV7-6 and TRBJ2-5; 7 bases are a match to TRBD1. Trimming took 2 bases from V and 7 from J; bases not matched to a gene: 19. This CDR3 has 18 residues. The germline gives CDR1 SGHVS, CDR2 FNYEAQ. The CDR3 loop reads CASSLSLTAGTERGTQYF. In nucleotides, the CDR3 is TGTGCCAGCAGCTTATCTCTAACAGCCGGGACAGAAAGGGGGACCCAGTACTTC. The whole variable domain, remainder taken from reference TRBV7-6 and TRBJ2-5, is GAGVSQSPRYKVTKRGQDVALRCDPISGHVSLYWYRQALGQGPEFLTYFNYEAQQDKSGLPNDRFSAERPEGSISTLTIQRTEQRDSAMYRCASSLSLTAGTERGTQYFGPGTRLLVL.

This chain links TRBV27 with TRBJ1-4; D possibly corresponds to TRBD1 (5 bases). With 7 bases removed from V and 0 bases from J, the gap between germline ends came to 12 bases. CDR3 size: 15 residues. The V gene's germline CDR1 is MNHEY and CDR2 SMNVEV (reference sequence). As DNA, the CDR3 is TGTGCCAGCACCCGATCGGGGGCAACTAATGAAAAACTGTTTTTT. It is translated as CASTRSGATNEKLFF.

The chain links TRBV4-1 to TRBJ2-3; TRBD2 matches at 11 bases. The J segment lost 3 bases and the V segment lost 1 base, leaving 12 bases of the junction unmatched. The germline V gene encodes CDR1 MGHRA and CDR2 YSYEKL. The CDR3 sequence is 19 residues long. CDR3 sequence reads: CASSQGSITSGRETDTQYF. Here the CDR3 DNA reads TGCGCCAGCAGCCAAGGCTCGATTACTAGCGGGAGAGAGACAGATACGCAGTATTTT.

The V gene is TRBV7-2, the J gene TRBJ2-5; 7 nucleotides agree with TRBD1. CDR3 size: 14 residues. V lost 5 bases, J lost 6 bases, and 9 bases stayed unmatched. In germline, CDR1 is SGHTA, CDR2 FQGNSA. The DNA of the CDR3 is TGTGCCAGCAGCCCGCGCCGGGACAGCCAGACCCAGTACTTC. This translates into CASSPRRDSQTQYF.

CDR3 nucleotide sequence: TGCGCCAGCAGCTTGTGGGCGACTAATGAAAAACTGTTTTTT. This sequence encodes CASSLWATNEKLFF. The chain links TRBV5-1 to TRBJ1-4; D uncertain. CDR1 and CDR2 (germline): SGHRS, YFSETQ. V lost 1 base and J lost 2, with 6 bases in between. This CDR3 is built from 14 residues.

This clone was counted once. V usage is TRBV6-1 and J usage is TRBJ2-5, with 11 bases aligning to TRBD2. The junction had 10 bases not matched to a gene; V was cut back by 1 base and J by 3 bases. Germline CDR1 is MNHNS and CDR2 is SASEGT. The CDR3 contains 18 residues. This CDR3 reads CASSEELAGVGPKETQYF. CDR3 nucleotides: TGTGCCAGCAGTGAAGAACTAGCGGGAGTTGGTCCAAAAGAGACCCAGTACTTC.

The rearrangement joins TRBV6-1 to TRBJ1-2; unclear D gene. The CDR3 is 15 amino acids. The V gene lost 1 base and the J gene lost 5 bases, with 14 bases spanning the gap. Germline CDR1 is MNHNS and CDR2 is SASEGT. CDR3 nucleotides: TGTGCCAGCAGTGAAGGGGCTGGAAGTCCGTATGGCTACACCTTC. Amino acid sequence: CASSEGAGSPYGYTF.

The chain employs TRBV15 and TRBJ2-7, with 8 bases identical to TRBD1. The J segment lost 6 bases and the V segment lost 1 base, leaving 5 bases of the junction unmatched. The CDR3 has 14 residues. CDR1 LNHNV and CDR2 YYDKDF come from the germline V gene (reference sequence). The CDR3 here is CATSRVRTGIEQYF. As DNA, the CDR3 is TGTGCCACCAGCAGAGTCCGGACAGGGATCGAGCAGTACTTC.

This chain joins TRBV30 and TRBJ2-1; TRBD2 might be the D (6 bases). The CDR3 contains 15 residues. CDR1 and CDR2 (germline): GTSNPN, SVGIG (reference sequence). The ends were cut back, 0 bases at V and 4 bases at J, with 13 bases in the middle. In nucleotides, the CDR3 is TGTGCCTGGAGTGTAAAGGGACTCATGTACAATGAGCAGTTCTTC. This translates into CAWSVKGLMYNEQFF.

The chain links TRBV19 to TRBJ2-1, with D unclear. In germline, CDR1 is LNHDA, CDR2 SQIVND (reference sequence). CDR3 length: 14 residues. The V end was cut by 3 bases, the J end by 5 bases, with 11 bases between. CDR3 nucleotides: TGTGCCAGTAGTATCTCTTCCAGTAACAATGAGCAGTTCTTC. This sequence encodes CASSISSSNNEQFF.

The CDR3 coding sequence is TGTGCCAGCAGCCTACAGAATCTAGCGGGAGAGGAGCAGTTCTTC. Amino acids: CASSLQNLAGEEQFF. The rearrangement joins TRBV14 to TRBJ2-1; TRBD2 matches 10 bases. This CDR3 contains 15 residues. Trimming cost V 4 bases and J 10 bases; bases outside gene matches: 10. Germline V gene sequence: CDR1 SGHDN, CDR2 FVKESK.